What follows are 20 T cell receptor beta chains derived from one specimen sequenced in a study of CD8 T cells in ankylosing spondylitis. TCRdb passed the 5' RACE reads through MiXCR, listing each CDR3 protein once. The data show 250,000 or so distinct CDR3 sequences, 15% to 20% seen once. The sample taken for sequencing was blood, either unsorted or a sorted T cell fraction (not recorded which). The origin of the receptors is a male donor with ankylosing spondylitis or in good health (not recorded which).

This chain links TRBV10-3 with TRBJ1-5; D may be TRBD1 (6 bases). Germline V gene data show CDR1 as ENHRY and CDR2 as SYGVKD. The CDR3 has 15 amino acids. The V end was cut by 0 bases, the J end by 6 bases, with 12 bases between. CDR3 DNA sequence: TGTGCCATCAGTGAGTCGATTACAGGGTCTCAGCCCCAGCATTTT. This sequence encodes CAISESITGSQPQHF.

The chain recombines TRBV10-3 with TRBJ2-3; 7 nucleotides agree with TRBD1. Germline CDR1 reads ENHRY; CDR2 reads SYGVKD. The CDR3 extends over 15 amino acids. V dropped 7 bases and J dropped 1; count of bases not matched to a gene: 8. CDR3 amino acids: CAIKEQGLGTDTQYF. CDR3 sequence (DNA): TGTGCCATCAAGGAACAGGGGCTTGGCACAGATACGCAGTATTTT.

This chain links TRBV6-5 with TRBJ2-3; TRBD1 aligns across 7 bases. The CDR3 contains 12 residues. The germline gives CDR1 MNHEY, CDR2 SVGAGI. Losses at the gene ends were 2 bases for V and 9 bases for J; bases not matched to a gene: 2. This CDR3 is CASSYRDRTQYF. The CDR3, as DNA: TGTGCCAGCAGTTACAGGGACAGAACGCAGTATTTT.

This clonotype was observed a handful of times. The DNA for the CDR3 is TGCAGCGTTGAAGATCCCTCCCGTTCTAGCGGGCTCTCCTACGAGCAGTACTTC. This gives the protein CSVEDPSRSSGLSYEQYF. V usage is TRBV29-1 and J usage is TRBJ2-7; TRBD2 aligns across 8 bases. Germline V lookup: CDR1 SQVTM, CDR2 ANQGSEA. The junction had 13 bases not matched to a gene; V was cut back by 0 bases and J by 0 bases. This CDR3 contains 18 residues.

This sequence joins TRBV20-1 and TRBJ2-1, with 9 bases aligning to TRBD2. This CDR3 has 14 amino acids. The V and J ends lost 5 bases and 8 bases, in that order; junction bases with no gene match: 10. Germline V gene data show CDR1 as DFQATT and CDR2 as SNEGSKA (reference sequence). CDR3 in amino acids: CSADLAGVRDEQFF. DNA of the CDR3: TGCAGTGCTGACTTAGCGGGAGTGAGGGATGAGCAGTTCTTC.

This clonotype showed up just a few times. The chain uses TRBV9 and TRBJ2-7, with a possible D match to TRBD2 (6 bases). The CDR3 consists of 14 residues. The V and J ends lost 4 bases and 5 bases respectively, with 16 bases between them. CDR1 is SGDLS and CDR2 is YYNGEE in the germline V gene. CDR3 nucleotide sequence: TGTGCCAGCAGCCCGCCCGGCGCGGGGCACGAGCAGTACTTC. This sequence encodes CASSPPGAGHEQYF.

The J gene is TRBJ2-7, the V gene TRBV7-9, with D possibly TRBD1 on 6 matching bases. Trimming shortened V by 5 bases and J by 6 bases, and 14 bases separated the two germline ends. This CDR3 has 13 residues. In germline, CDR1 is SEHNR, CDR2 FQNEAQ (reference sequence). CDR3 sequence reads: CASSPGTPCEQYF. The CDR3 bases are TGTGCCAGCAGCCCCGGGACACCCTGCGAGCAGTACTTC.

This clonotype turned up a few times. The chain links TRBV7-2 to TRBJ1-2, with 9 bases matching TRBD1. The V gene end was trimmed by 5 bases and the J gene end by 4 bases; junction bases not matched to a gene: 5. This CDR3 comprises 14 residues. Per germline, CDR1 SGHTA and CDR2 FQGNSA. The CDR3 reads CASSPGDRAYGYTF. CDR3 bases: TGTGCCAGCAGCCCCGGGGACAGGGCCTATGGCTACACCTTC.

V is TRBV19 and J is TRBJ2-7; no firm D call. This CDR3 spans 13 amino acids. The germline V and J ends were trimmed by 3 bases and 1 base, with 7 bases remaining between them. In germline, CDR1 is LNHDA, CDR2 SQIVND (reference sequence). The CDR3 loop is CASSIGRSYEQYF. The CDR3 region has the DNA TGTGCCAGTAGTATCGGCCGTTCCTACGAGCAGTACTTC.

This clonotype has only a few counts. The chain couples TRBV7-9 to TRBJ2-4; possible D gene TRBD2, 6 bases. Germline V gene data show CDR1 as SEHNR and CDR2 as FQNEAQ (reference sequence). V shed 4 bases and J shed 0 bases, with 7 bases lying between them. The CDR3 covers 14 residues. DNA for the CDR3: TGTGCCAGCAGCTGGGGACTAGCCAAAAACATTCAGTACTTC. As protein: CASSWGLAKNIQYF.

This clonotype was seen a handful of times. The genes are TRBV4-1 and TRBJ2-7; no definite D call. Germline V gene lookup returns CDR1 MGHRA and CDR2 YSYEKL. CDR3 length equals 16 residues. The germline V and J ends were trimmed by 0 bases and 0 bases, with 12 bases remaining between them. The CDR3 DNA reads as TGCGCCAGCAGCCAAGACAGACATCCTTCCTCCTACGAGCAGTACTTC. Amino acid sequence: CASSQDRHPSSYEQYF.

This clonotype showed up just a few times. The genes are TRBV7-2 and TRBJ1-6; no clear D gene. This CDR3 is 15 amino acids long. Germline V gene lookup returns CDR1 SGHTA and CDR2 FQGNSA. V was shortened by 1 base and J by 2 bases, with 6 bases between the two germline ends. The CDR3 sequence: CASSLGLAYNSPLHF. The CDR3 DNA follows: TGTGCCAGCAGCTTAGGGTTAGCCTATAATTCACCCCTCCACTTT.

Only a few counts were recorded for this clonotype. This sequence joins TRBV20-1 and TRBJ2-1; D is unclear. The germline CDR1 and CDR2 sequences are DFQATT and SNEGSKA (reference sequence). V dropped 0 bases and J dropped 7 bases, with 7 bases sitting between them. This CDR3 spans 12 amino acids. CDR3 sequence (DNA): TGCAGTGCTAGAGATCGTCTTAATGAGCAGTTCTTC. Its translation: CSARDRLNEQFF.

The V call is TRBV5-1, the J call TRBJ2-5; 10 nucleotides line up with TRBD1. CDR1 is SGHRS and CDR2 is YFSETQ in the germline V gene. Trimming cost V 0 bases and J 4 bases; bases outside gene matches: 6. This CDR3 contains 16 residues. CDR3 protein: CASSLAGTGAGETQYF. The CDR3 nucleotides are TGCGCCAGCAGCTTGGCAGGGACAGGGGCGGGAGAGACCCAGTACTTC.

The chain employs TRBV20-1 and TRBJ2-7; maybe TRBD2 (6 bases). Trimming took 2 bases from V and 3 from J, leaving 14 bases between them. Germline lookup yields CDR1 DFQATT and CDR2 SNEGSKA (reference sequence). The CDR3 has 14 amino acids. DNA for the CDR3: TGCAGTGCTAGAACCGATCGGGACTTCTACGAGCAGTACTTC. It codes for CSARTDRDFYEQYF.

The gene calls are TRBV6-1 and TRBJ2-1; 8 bases fit TRBD1. Germline lookup yields CDR1 MNHNS and CDR2 SASEGT. J gave up 2 bases and V 6 bases, and 6 bases lay outside the gene matches. The CDR3 length is 15 residues. The DNA for the CDR3 is TGTGCCAGCAGGCGCCGGGACAGGACCTACAATGAGCAGTTCTTC. Translation gives CASRRRDRTYNEQFF.

The chain links TRBV14 to TRBJ2-4, with a tentative D call TRBD1 (5 bases). The CDR3 spans 15 residues. Germline V gives CDR1 SGHDN, CDR2 FVKESK. The germline V and J ends were trimmed by 3 bases and 1 base, with 10 bases remaining between them. The CDR3 bases are TGTGCCAGCAGCCACAGCTCAGGGGCCAAAAACATTCAGTACTTC. It yields the protein CASSHSSGAKNIQYF.

This clonotype was seen a few times. The J gene is TRBJ2-7, the V gene TRBV6-5; D is possibly TRBD1 (5 bases). With 11 bases removed from V and 3 bases from J, the gap between germline ends came to 14 bases. The CDR3 runs 12 residues. Germline V gives CDR1 MNHEY, CDR2 SVGAGI. The CDR3 coding sequence is TGTGCCGCAGAAGGGGCCAACTACGAGCAGTACTTC. Translation: CAAEGANYEQYF.

This clonotype has a single count. This chain connects TRBV11-2 to TRBJ2-3, with 7 bases matching TRBD2. Germline CDR1 is SGHAT and CDR2 is FQNNGV. The V segment lost 6 bases and the J segment 2 bases; nucleotides outside the gene matches: 5. This CDR3 comprises 14 residues. CDR3 loop: CASRSGRDTDTQYF. CDR3 bases: TGTGCCAGCAGATCGGGGAGGGACACAGATACGCAGTATTTT.

This clonotype was seen a handful of times. The chain links TRBV19 to TRBJ1-5; D is unclear. Germline V gives CDR1 LNHDA, CDR2 SQIVND (reference sequence). Trimming pared 2 bases from V and 2 bases from J, leaving 7 bases between. The CDR3 spans 14 residues. This CDR3 reads CASSILGGNQPQHF. CDR3 DNA sequence: TGTGCCAGTAGTATATTGGGTGGCAATCAGCCCCAGCATTTT.